This passage covers 14 T cell receptor beta chains from one sample sequenced in a study of blood T cell repertoires in COVID-19. Libraries were prepared by immunoSEQ multiplex PCR; TCRdb keeps only in-frame clonotypes and omits some of them. The sample includes approximately 170,000 clones, 70% to 85% of them seen just once. Sequencing input: peripheral blood. All receptors derive from a woman in her forties or fifties with acute or convalescent COVID-19.

V and J are TRBV3-1 (or the pseudogene TRBV3-2) and TRBJ2-6; 9 bases map to TRBD2. CDR3 length: 20 amino acids. Germline CDR1 reads LGHDT; CDR2 reads YNNKEL (reference sequence). With 3 bases clipped from V and 0 bases from J, the junction kept 12 bases outside the gene matches. The CDR3 nucleotides read TGTGCCAGCAGCCATAGTCTAGCGGGGCTTTACCCCTCTGGGGCCAACGTCCTGACTTTC. Amino acids: CASSHSLAGLYPSGANVLTF.

V gene TRBV19 combines with J gene TRBJ1-5; possibly TRBD1 for D (5 bases). CDR1 LNHDA and CDR2 SQIVND come from the germline V gene (reference sequence). The V and J ends lost 5 bases and 5 bases respectively, with 19 bases between them. The CDR3 has 16 amino acids. CDR3 protein: CASSAHSAGSHQPQHF. Written as DNA, the CDR3 is TGTGCCAGTAGTGCTCACTCCGCAGGGTCCCATCAGCCCCAGCATTTT.

This sequence joins TRBV30 and TRBJ1-1; 7 nucleotides agree with TRBD1. Unmatched junction bases numbered 3, after V lost 5 bases and J lost 0 bases. The germline V gene has CDR1 GTSNPN and CDR2 SVGIG (reference sequence). The CDR3 length is 13 residues. The CDR3 sequence is CAWAQGLNTEAFF. In nucleotides, the CDR3 is TGTGCCTGGGCACAGGGGTTGAACACTGAAGCTTTCTTT.

This clone was recorded at least ten times. J is TRBJ2-2 and V is TRBV7-8; 8 bases match TRBD1. The CDR3 runs 16 residues. CDR1 SGHVS and CDR2 FQNEAQ come from the germline V gene. V gave up 5 bases and J gave up 1 base; unmatched junction bases: 6. The CDR3 protein is CASSLRGQGNTGELFF. The CDR3 coding sequence is TGTGCCAGCAGCCTTCGCGGACAGGGGAACACCGGGGAGCTGTTTTTT. Full variable domain (remainder filled in from reference TRBV7-8 and TRBJ2-2): GAGVSQSPRYKVAKRGQDVALRCDPISGHVSLFWYQQALGQGPEFLTYFQNEAQLDKSGLPSDRFFAERPEGSVSTLKIQRTQQEDSAVYLCASSLRGQGNTGELFFGEGSRLTVL.

The chain is built from TRBV28 and TRBJ1-5; D perhaps matches TRBD1 (5 bases). CDR1 and CDR2 from the germline V gene are MDHEN and SYDVKM. This CDR3 is built from 14 residues. V lost 8 bases and J lost 5, with 16 bases in between. The CDR3 coding sequence is TGTGCCAGCTCCTACTCCGTGGGGCATCAGCCCCAGCATTTT. It codes for CASSYSVGHQPQHF.

This sequence joins TRBV24-1 and TRBJ2-1; D not resolved. From germline, CDR1 is KGHDR and CDR2 SFDVKD. V was cut by 4 bases and J by 5 bases, with 14 bases left in between. The CDR3 runs to 15 residues. CDR3 sequence: CATSDILEANNEQFF. CDR3 nucleotide sequence: TGTGCCACCAGTGACATACTCGAGGCAAACAATGAGCAGTTCTTC.

The rearrangement joins TRBV25-1 to TRBJ2-3; TRBD2 agrees at 12 bases. With V trimmed by 3 bases and J by 4 bases, 8 bases remained unmatched. The CDR3 has 17 amino acids. Germline CDR1 MGHDK, CDR2 SYGVNS. The CDR3 sequence: CASSDFRLAGAADTQYF. Written as DNA, the CDR3 is TGTGCCAGCAGTGACTTCCGACTAGCGGGAGCGGCAGATACGCAGTATTTT.

In its sample, this clone was seen once. The chain recombines TRBV7-8 with TRBJ2-5, with 10 nucleotides matching TRBD1. The V gene's germline CDR1 is SGHVS and CDR2 FQNEAQ. The CDR3 is 16 amino acids. Germline trimming cut 5 bases from V and 5 bases from J; bases unmatched to any gene: 11. CDR3 DNA sequence: TGTGCCAGCAGCCCGCCGACAGGGGGCAACGGGGAGACCCAGTACTTC. Protein: CASSPPTGGNGETQYF.

This rearrangement joins TRBV9 to TRBJ1-3, with D possibly TRBD1 on 5 matching bases. CDR3 length: 16 residues. The V end lost 4 bases, the J end lost 0 bases, and 14 bases lay between the germline ends. The V gene's germline CDR1 is SGDLS and CDR2 YYNGEE. This CDR3 is CASSSKGIRSGNTIYF. In nucleotides, the CDR3 is TGTGCCAGCAGCTCTAAGGGGATCCGCTCTGGAAACACCATATATTTT.

The chain uses TRBV9 and TRBJ2-5; 9 nucleotides agree with TRBD2. Germline-derived CDR1 and CDR2 are SGDLS and YYNGEE. The CDR3 is 16 amino acids. Trimming cost V 5 bases and J 4 bases; bases outside gene matches: 12. The CDR3, as DNA: TGTGCCAGCAGTCTCGGGGGCGGGAGGGCCCTAGAGACCCAGTACTTC. The encoded protein is CASSLGGGRALETQYF.

The chain couples TRBV9 to TRBJ1-2; 10 positions agree with TRBD1. V lost 6 bases, J lost 3 bases, and 8 bases stayed unmatched. The CDR3 extends over 15 amino acids. Per the germline V gene, CDR1 is SGDLS and CDR2 is YYNGEE. The CDR3 reads CASNSGTGADYGYTF. DNA of the CDR3: TGTGCCAGCAACTCCGGGACAGGGGCCGACTATGGCTACACCTTC.

CDR3 sequence reads: CASSSRQGLAPLHF. DNA of the CDR3: TGTGCCAGCAGCTCGCGACAGGGTCTAGCACCCCTCCACTTT. This chain joins TRBV7-9 and TRBJ1-6; 7 bases are a match to TRBD1. The CDR3 is 14 residues long. Trimming took 4 bases from V and 11 from J; bases not matched to a gene: 8. Per germline, CDR1 SEHNR and CDR2 FQNEAQ (reference sequence).

This clone was found once. The chain uses TRBV28 and TRBJ1-2; 7 bases map to TRBD1. V lost 7 bases, J lost 5 bases, and 10 bases stayed unmatched. Germline values: CDR1 MDHEN, CDR2 SYDVKM. This CDR3 is 14 amino acids long. The CDR3 spells CASITGDPSYGYTF. DNA for the CDR3: TGTGCCAGCATAACAGGGGATCCCTCTTATGGCTACACCTTC.

The chain employs TRBV15 and TRBJ2-3; possibly TRBD1 for D (6 bases). This CDR3 has 14 amino acids. Trimming shortened V by 8 bases and J by 5 bases, and 17 bases separated the two germline ends. Germline CDR1 reads LNHNV; CDR2 reads YYDKDF (reference sequence). CDR3 sequence reads: CATEKGGVVDTQYF. The DNA of the CDR3 is TGTGCCACCGAAAAAGGGGGAGTTGTAGATACGCAGTATTTT.